The next 20 T cell receptor beta chains were all read from a single sample in a study of cytomegalovirus exposure and HLA in healthy donors (dated by TCRdb to about 2017). Library preparation employed the immunoSEQ multiplex PCR assay. TCRdb's version of the immuneACCESS table is confined to in-frame rearrangements and falls short of the full clone set. An unresolved V gene accounts for under half of the shortfall where checked; the remainder is of unknown origin. This sample lists roughly 230,000 clones; about nine tenths were detected once. Clones ranked in the top ten supply approximately 3.1% of the sample. The sequenced sample consisted of PBMCs. These receptors were collected from a woman aged 30 to 39 in good health and CMV-seronegative.

The chain carries TRBV12-2 and TRBJ2-5. TRBV12-2 is a pseudogene locus. The CDR3 consists of 15 residues. In DNA form, the CDR3 reads TGTGCAAGTCGCTTAGCACCGGGACGCCGGGAGACCCAGTACTTC. This codes for CASRLAPGRRETQYF.

The V gene is TRBV21-1, the J gene TRBJ1-2; the tabulated D call, TRBD1, remains unverified against the DNA. TRBV21-1 corresponds to a pseudogene. CDR3 length: 17 amino acids. For the CDR3, the DNA is TGTGCCAGCAGCCACCGGGACAGGAGTCTCAAAATCTATGGCTACACCTTC. Its translation is CASSHRDRSLKIYGYTF.

V and J are TRBV2 and TRBJ2-2; no definite D call. Germline CDR1 SNHLY, CDR2 FYNNEI. With 3 bases removed from V and 1 base from J, the gap between germline ends came to 9 bases. The CDR3 covers 15 residues. The CDR3 loop reads CASSDNSLNTGELFF. In nucleotides, the CDR3 is TGTGCCAGCAGTGATAACAGTCTGAACACCGGGGAGCTGTTTTTT.

The chain uses TRBV5-5 and TRBJ1-1, with D perhaps matching TRBD1 (5 bases). V was trimmed by 2 bases and J by 1 base, leaving 12 bases between them. Germline values: CDR1 SGHKS, CDR2 YYEKEE (reference sequence). The CDR3 is 15 residues long. In DNA form, the CDR3 reads TGTGCCAGCAGCTTTGGAGGGGCACGGAACACTGAAGCTTTCTTT. Translated: CASSFGGARNTEAFF. Together with reference TRBV5-5 and TRBJ1-1, the CDR3 gives the full variable domain: DAGVTQSPTHLIKTRGQQVTLRCSPISGHKSVSWYQQVLGQGPQFIFQYYEKEERGRGNFPDRFSARQFPNYSSELNVNALLLGDSALYLCASSFGGARNTEAFFGQGTRLTVV.

V gene TRBV29-1 combines with J gene TRBJ2-3; D not certain. From germline, CDR1 is SQVTM and CDR2 ANQGSEA. The CDR3 runs 12 residues. V shed 6 bases and J shed 4 bases, with 11 bases lying between them. CDR3 sequence: CSVPRVPDTQYF. As DNA, the CDR3 is TGCAGCGTGCCTCGGGTTCCAGATACGCAGTATTTT.

The V and J genes are TRBV2 and TRBJ2-6, with D hard to call. CDR1 is SNHLY, CDR2 FYNNEI, per germline. The CDR3 spans 14 residues. Between the trimmed V and J ends, which lost 2 bases and 3 bases, there was a span of 5 bases. CDR3: CASSELRGANVLTF. CDR3 nucleotides: TGTGCCAGCAGTGAATTGCGTGGGGCCAACGTCCTGACTTTC.

The genes are TRBV2 and TRBJ2-1; D is undetermined. The CDR3 runs 12 residues. V lost 5 bases and J lost 0, with 2 bases in between. Per the germline V gene, CDR1 is SNHLY and CDR2 is FYNNEI. The CDR3 spells CASSYSYNEQFF. For the CDR3, the DNA is TGTGCCAGCAGTTACTCCTACAATGAGCAGTTCTTC.

This sequence joins TRBV15 and TRBJ2-7; D unresolved. V was pared by 3 bases and J by 3 bases, with 6 bases between. CDR3 length: 12 amino acids. Germline loops: CDR1 LNHNV, CDR2 YYDKDF (reference sequence). CDR3 bases: TGTGCCACCAGCAGGGACCTCTACGAGCAGTACTTC. Translation: CATSRDLYEQYF.

The chain links TRBV29-1 to TRBJ2-7; D not resolved. Germline loops: CDR1 SQVTM, CDR2 ANQGSEA. This CDR3 contains 13 residues. The ends were cut back, 4 bases at V and 2 bases at J, with 12 bases in the middle. CDR3 region: CSVAWRNPYEQYF. CDR3 bases: TGCAGCGTTGCCTGGAGAAATCCCTACGAGCAGTACTTC.

The rearrangement uses TRBV6-5 and TRBJ2-7, with 7 positions matching TRBD2. CDR1 and CDR2 (germline): MNHEY, SVGAGI. After removal of 2 bases from V and 5 bases from J, the junction contained 3 bases not matched to a gene. There are 13 residues in the CDR3. For the CDR3, the DNA is TGTGCCAGCAGTTACCTCGGGACTAACGAGCAGTACTTC. Translated: CASSYLGTNEQYF.

This clone was detected a few times. The chain joins TRBV19 to TRBJ1-5, with unresolved D. Trimming pared 8 bases from V and 0 bases from J, leaving 8 bases between. The V gene's germline CDR1 is LNHDA and CDR2 SQIVND (reference sequence). The CDR3 has 13 amino acids. The CDR3, as DNA: TGTGCCAGTGGTACCCTTAGCAATCAGCCCCAGCATTTT. Its protein is CASGTLSNQPQHF.

The chain carries TRBV9 and TRBJ2-1; possible D gene TRBD2, 5 bases. CDR3 length: 15 amino acids. Germline V gene lookup returns CDR1 SGDLS and CDR2 YYNGEE. The V gene lost 2 bases and the J gene lost 7 bases, with 16 bases spanning the gap. The CDR3 protein is CASSVDPGKSNEQFF. CDR3 DNA sequence: TGTGCCAGCAGCGTGGACCCGGGGAAAAGTAATGAGCAGTTCTTC.

J is TRBJ2-7 and V is TRBV7-2; D unclear. CDR1 and CDR2 from the germline V gene are SGHTA and FQGNSA. The CDR3 is 14 amino acids. The V gene lost 2 bases and the J gene lost 2 bases, with 10 bases spanning the gap. The CDR3 DNA sequence: TGTGCCAGCAGCTTATTCCCAGGAACCTACGAGCAGTACTTC. It specifies CASSLFPGTYEQYF.

The rearrangement uses TRBV7-9 and TRBJ2-1; D is unclear. Trimming cost V 6 bases and J 2 bases, with 8 bases left between them. Germline V gives CDR1 SEHNR, CDR2 FQNEAQ (reference sequence). CDR3 length: 13 amino acids. Here the CDR3 reads CASRDGTYNEQFF. CDR3 sequence (DNA): TGTGCCAGCAGAGATGGGACCTACAATGAGCAGTTCTTC.

The sample holds a few counts of this clone. V usage is TRBV18 and J usage is TRBJ1-1; D possibly corresponds to TRBD1 (5 bases). The CDR3 length is 14 residues. Trimming shortened V by 6 bases and J by 1 base, and 12 bases separated the two germline ends. Germline V gene lookup returns CDR1 KGHSH and CDR2 LQKENI. Here the CDR3 DNA reads TGTGCCAGCTCCCGGCCAGGGCAGAACACTGAAGCTTTCTTT. It codes for CASSRPGQNTEAFF.

The rearrangement uses TRBV30 and TRBJ1-1; tentative D call: TRBD1 (5 bases). The CDR3 runs 10 residues. The ends were cut back, 5 bases at V and 10 bases at J, with 11 bases in the middle. Germline-derived CDR1 and CDR2 are GTSNPN and SVGIG (reference sequence). The CDR3 nucleotides are TGTGCCTGGGGGGGGTCGGGAGCTTTCTTT. Translating it yields CAWGGSGAFF.

CDR3 bases: TGTGCCACCAGCATCTCTAGATCGTCCAACATTCAGTACTTC. As protein: CATSISRSSNIQYF. This chain joins TRBV15 and TRBJ2-4; unclear D gene. V was clipped by 4 bases and J by 7 bases, with 14 bases between them. Germline CDR1 reads LNHNV; CDR2 reads YYDKDF (reference sequence). This CDR3 has 14 residues. Filled out from reference TRBV15 and TRBJ2-4, the complete variable domain reads DAMVIQNPRYQVTQFGKPVTLSCSQTLNHNVMYWYQQKSSQAPKLLFHYYDKDFNNEADTPDNFQSRRPNTSFCFLDIRSPGLGDTAMYLCATSISRSSNIQYFGAGTRLSVL.

The chain joins TRBV9 to TRBJ2-7; TRBD2 matches 9 bases. Per the germline V gene, CDR1 is SGDLS and CDR2 is YYNGEE. V lost 2 bases, J lost 4 bases, and 4 bases stayed unmatched. This CDR3 is built from 14 residues. As DNA, the CDR3 is TGTGCCAGCAGCGTCAGCGGGAGGCCGTACGAGCAGTACTTC. Translation: CASSVSGRPYEQYF.

This clone showed up just a few times. The rearrangement links TRBV10-1 to TRBJ1-5; 8 positions match TRBD1. The CDR3 extends over 16 amino acids. Germline V CDR1 and CDR2: WNHNN, SYGVQD (reference sequence). The ends lost 10 bases at V and 1 base at J; junction bases unmatched: 12. The DNA of the CDR3 is TGCGCCACCGGAATAACAGGGGGTATGAGCAATCAGCCCCAGCATTTT. Its protein product is CATGITGGMSNQPQHF.

The chain employs TRBV12-5 and TRBJ2-5, with D hard to call. Deletions cut 8 bases from V and 1 base from J, with 14 bases between. Per germline, CDR1 LGHNT and CDR2 FRNRAP. The CDR3 is 14 amino acids. CDR3 sequence: CASLPPTTQETQYF. CDR3 sequence (DNA): TGTGCTAGTCTCCCCCCCACGACCCAAGAGACCCAGTACTTC.